This T cell receptor (beta chain) originates from a study of early T cells in non-severe SARS-CoV-2 infection. The wider study: Sequencing used unsorted whole-blood bulk RNA, so chains lack pairing.

Unique molecular identifiers were added to individual cDNA molecules. From the 5' RACE reads, TCRdb called clonotypes with MiXCR, one entry per CDR3 protein. The sample holds about 76,000 distinct CDR3 sequences, around 15% seen once. The material sequenced was whole blood. The source of this sequence is an adult who was a healthcare worker with PCR-confirmed SARS-CoV-2 infection or an uninfected control (not recorded which).

CDR3 loop: CASSSPSTSGYNEQFF. The CDR3 nucleotides are TGTGCCAGCAGCTCACCCTCGACTAGCGGATACAATGAGCAGTTCTTC. This sequence joins TRBV7-2 and TRBJ2-1; 9 bases are a match to TRBD2. Germline V gene data show CDR1 as SGHTA and CDR2 as FQGNSA. V lost 4 bases, J lost 4 bases, and 8 bases stayed unmatched. The CDR3 is made up of 16 amino acids. Looking up the rest from reference TRBV7-2 and TRBJ2-1 gives the full variable domain: GAGVSQSPSNKVTEKGKDVELRCDPISGHTALYWYRQSLGQGLEFLIYFQGNSAPDKSGLPSDRFSAERTGGSVSTLTIQRTQQEDSAVYLCASSSPSTSGYNEQFFGPGTRLTVL.